This T cell receptor (beta chain) was identified during a study of vaccination and CD4 T cells after COVID-19. As for the study in general: Stimulation of the cells used overlapping spike peptide pools from SARS-CoV-2 and from the common cold coronaviruses HCoV-NL63, HCoV-OC43 and HCoV-229E.

Cultured CD4+ T cell DNA underwent sequencing with the Oncomine TCR Beta short-read assay. TCRdb passed the PCR reads through MiXCR, listing each CDR3 protein once. The profile shows around 12,000 distinct CDR3 sequences, 76% of them singletons. Treatment: roughly ten-day PBMC culture with coronavirus spike peptide pools or control peptides (ViraFEST assay). The authors cultured about 2 million PBMCs per well with 9.5 to 10 IU/ml IL-2 and approximately 10 ug/ml peptide pools. CDR1 is KGHDR, CDR2 SFDVKD, per germline. There are 16 residues in the CDR3. The V segment lost 4 bases and the J segment 3 bases; nucleotides outside the gene matches: 3. To note about this clonotype: Its cognate antigen is unknown.

The receptor was derived from a human donor who had recovered from COVID-19. The chain uses TRBV24-1 and TRBJ2-7, with 15 bases that match TRBD2. The sequenced material came from CD4+ T cells from blood, cultured in vitro. As DNA, the CDR3 is TGTGCCACCAGTGACCGGGGACTAGCGGGAGGCTACGAGCAGTACTTC. Translation gives CATSDRGLAGGYEQYF.